A single sample is the source of the 8 T cell receptor beta chains below, sequenced in a study of cytomegalovirus exposure and HLA in healthy donors. The PCR contained 60 Vbeta and 13 Jbeta primers. Repertoires were generated with immunoSEQ multiplex PCR, while TCRdb's copy carries only in-frame clones and drops some. The sample has some 170,000 clones, roughly 80% seen once. The sample consisted of PBMCs. The origin of the receptors is a young man in good health and CMV-seronegative.

This clone occurred once. The chain carries TRBV5-1 and TRBJ1-1; D unresolved. Trimming took 0 bases from V and 1 from J, leaving 10 bases between them. The CDR3 has 15 residues. In germline, CDR1 is SGHRS, CDR2 YFSETQ. CDR3 coding DNA: TGCGCCAGCAGCTTGGGTGGAGGGCCGAACACTGAAGCTTTCTTT. Protein sequence: CASSLGGGPNTEAFF.

There are a few counts of this clone. The V gene is TRBV15, the J gene TRBJ2-7, with 8 bases lining up with TRBD1. CDR1 LNHNV and CDR2 YYDKDF come from the germline V gene (reference sequence). This CDR3 comprises 14 residues. Trimming removed 8 bases from V and 2 bases from J; junction bases left unmatched: 8. The CDR3: CATDRGTGPYEQYF. As DNA, the CDR3 is TGTGCCACCGATAGGGGGACAGGACCCTACGAGCAGTACTTC.

This chain uses TRBV28 with TRBJ1-2, with 7 bases aligning to TRBD1. Per the germline V gene, CDR1 is MDHEN and CDR2 is SYDVKM. With 7 bases clipped from V and 2 bases from J, the junction kept 7 bases outside the gene matches. This CDR3 spans 14 amino acids. As DNA, the CDR3 is TGTGCCAGCACCTCAGGGGGTGGAAACTATGGCTACACCTTC. Its protein is CASTSGGGNYGYTF.

The V call is TRBV2, the J call TRBJ1-5; 9 bases line up with TRBD1. This CDR3 is 14 amino acids long. Germline lookup yields CDR1 SNHLY and CDR2 FYNNEI. V was clipped by 6 bases and J by 6 bases; unmatched bases: 6. The DNA of the CDR3 is TGTGCCAGCAGGGCTACGGACAGGGGTCAGCCCCAGCATTTT. Amino acids: CASRATDRGQPQHF.

The chain recombines TRBV5-4 with TRBJ2-5, with 13 bases that match TRBD2. Per germline, CDR1 SGHNT and CDR2 YYREEE (reference sequence). The V segment lost 1 base and the J segment 5 bases; nucleotides outside the gene matches: 5. The CDR3 extends over 16 amino acids. The CDR3 DNA sequence: TGTGCCAGCAGCTTGCTACTAGCGGGGGGGCCGGAGACCCAGTACTTC. Translation gives CASSLLLAGGPETQYF.

The chain is built from TRBV5-6 and TRBJ1-2; D is unresolved. V lost 0 bases, J lost 4 bases, and 16 bases lay in between. The CDR3 runs to 16 residues. CDR1 and CDR2 from the germline V gene are SGHDT and YYEEEE. CDR3 nucleotides: TGTGCCAGCAGCTTGGGCGGGCGACCGTCCCTCTATGGCTACACCTTC. Translation gives CASSLGGRPSLYGYTF.

The genes are TRBV30 and TRBJ1-5, with a possible D match to TRBD1 (6 bases). This CDR3 is built from 16 residues. CDR1 is GTSNPN and CDR2 is SVGIG in the germline V gene (reference sequence). Trimming took 5 bases from V and 0 from J, leaving 17 bases between them. The CDR3 protein is CAWGPEGVYSNQPQHF. The CDR3 coding sequence is TGTGCCTGGGGCCCAGAGGGGGTCTATAGCAATCAGCCCCAGCATTTT. Full variable domain (rest looked up from reference TRBV30 and TRBJ1-5): SQTIHQWPATLVQPVGSPLSLECTVEGTSNPNLYWYRQAAGRGLQLLFYSVGIGQISSEVPQNLSASRPQDRQFILSSKKLLLSDSGFYLCAWGPEGVYSNQPQHFGDGTRLSIL.

The V gene is TRBV27, the J gene TRBJ2-2; possible D gene TRBD2, 5 bases. The CDR3 is made up of 15 amino acids. Trimming shortened V by 2 bases and J by 0 bases, and 7 bases separated the two germline ends. The germline gives CDR1 MNHEY, CDR2 SMNVEV (reference sequence). This CDR3 reads CASSLLAPNTGELFF. The CDR3 DNA is TGTGCCAGCAGTTTACTAGCCCCGAACACCGGGGAGCTGTTTTTT.